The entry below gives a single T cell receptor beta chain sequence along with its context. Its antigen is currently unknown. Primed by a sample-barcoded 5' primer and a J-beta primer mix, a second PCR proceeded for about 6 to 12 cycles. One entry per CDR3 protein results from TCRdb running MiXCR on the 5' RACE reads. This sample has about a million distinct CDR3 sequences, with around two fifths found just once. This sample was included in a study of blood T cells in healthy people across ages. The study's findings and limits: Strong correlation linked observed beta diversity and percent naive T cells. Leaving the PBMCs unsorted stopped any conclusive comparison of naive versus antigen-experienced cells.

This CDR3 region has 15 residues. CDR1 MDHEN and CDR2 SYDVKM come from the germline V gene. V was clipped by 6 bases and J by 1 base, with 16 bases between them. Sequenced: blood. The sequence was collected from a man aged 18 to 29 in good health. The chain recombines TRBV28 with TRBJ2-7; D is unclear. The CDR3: CASSSPLWGSYEQYF. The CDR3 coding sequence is TGTGCCAGCAGCTCCCCGCTTTGGGGATCCTACGAGCAGTACTTC.